What follows are 26 T cell receptor beta chains derived from one specimen sequenced in a study of response to subunit inactivated influenza vaccine. Each CDR3 protein gets one entry after TCRdb re-called the RT-PCR reads with MiXCR. This sample has a few hundred thousand distinct CDR3 sequences, with roughly 10% found just once. The sample was also reused in another study, on T cells expressing NK-cell markers. That paper states: The authors generated TCR beta cDNA through 5'RACE template switching with UMIs.

Sequenced here: PBMCs from blood, sampled on the day of vaccination. The receptors derive from a man aged 50-60 years who received an inactivated influenza vaccine.

The chain carries TRBV10-3 and TRBJ2-7; TRBD1 matches 9 bases. CDR3 length: 15 amino acids. Germline V gene sequence: CDR1 ENHRY, CDR2 SYGVKD. V shed 8 bases and J 0 bases; nucleotides not matched to a gene: 8. CDR3 residues: CAIGKTGGVSYEQYF. For the CDR3, the DNA is TGTGCCATCGGCAAAACAGGGGGCGTCTCCTACGAGCAGTACTTC.

This clonotype was detected a few times. The gene calls are TRBV19 and TRBJ1-2; D may be TRBD1 (5 bases). Trimming cost V 3 bases and J 2 bases, with 10 bases left between them. The CDR3 loop spans 14 amino acids. CDR1 is LNHDA and CDR2 is SQIVND in the germline V gene (reference sequence). CDR3 bases: TGTGCCAGTAGTATCCCAGGGAAGAACTATGGCTACACCTTC. Its translation is CASSIPGKNYGYTF.

Only a few counts were recorded for this clonotype. The rearrangement joins TRBV4-3 to TRBJ2-3; D is uncertain. Looked up from germline, CDR1 is LGHNA and CDR2 is YSLEER. This CDR3 has 16 residues. V was cut by 0 bases and J by 4 bases, with 14 bases left in between. The CDR3 region has the DNA TGCGCCAGCAGCCAAGATGCGGTGGCGTCCCCAGATACGCAGTATTTT. Its translation is CASSQDAVASPDTQYF.

CDR3 sequence: CASSNPMGDRKVEQFF. The DNA for the CDR3 is TGTGCCAGCAGTAACCCAATGGGGGACAGGAAAGTTGAGCAGTTCTTC. The rearrangement uses TRBV28 and TRBJ2-1; 8 nucleotides line up with TRBD1. Trimming cost V 5 bases and J 9 bases; bases outside gene matches: 15. Germline CDR1 is MDHEN and CDR2 is SYDVKM. The CDR3 consists of 16 residues.

The CDR3 nucleotides read TGCGCCAGCACCTTAGACAGGGGCTGGGAGACCCAGTACTTC. The encoded protein is CASTLDRGWETQYF. The chain has TRBV5-1 and TRBJ2-5; 8 bases are a match to TRBD1. After removal of 6 bases from V and 5 bases from J, the junction contained 9 bases not matched to a gene. The CDR3 runs 14 residues. CDR1 and CDR2 from the germline V gene are SGHRS and YFSETQ.

The rearrangement links TRBV5-1 to TRBJ1-6; 10 nucleotides agree with TRBD1. V lost 4 bases and J lost 8; bases outside the gene matches: 9. This CDR3 is built from 16 residues. Per germline, CDR1 SGHRS and CDR2 YFSETQ. The CDR3 DNA reads as TGCGCCAGCAGCCTAAGGGACAGGGGTGAGCATTCACCCCTCCACTTT. Translation: CASSLRDRGEHSPLHF.

This clonotype showed up just a few times. J is TRBJ1-1 and V is TRBV12-3 or TRBV12-4; 8 bases are a match to TRBD1. V trimming: 6 bases; J trimming: 5 bases; junction bases outside the gene matches: 5. The CDR3 contains 13 residues. The chain's CDR3 is CASSDRGETEAFF. The CDR3 DNA is TGTGCCAGCAGCGACAGGGGAGAAACTGAAGCTTTCTTT.

This clonotype was counted between two and nine times. The chain joins TRBV5-6 to TRBJ2-2, with a tentative D call TRBD2 (6 bases). The CDR3 is 14 amino acids. From germline, CDR1 is SGHDT and CDR2 YYEEEE. Trimming pared 3 bases from V and 7 bases from J, leaving 13 bases between. CDR3 region: CASSWTRGVGELFF. The DNA for the CDR3 is TGTGCCAGCAGCTGGACCCGCGGGGTCGGGGAGCTGTTTTTT.

Ten or more counts support this clonotype. The chain uses TRBV10-3 and TRBJ2-1; D is uncertain. The V gene's germline CDR1 is ENHRY and CDR2 SYGVKD. V lost 3 bases and J 3 bases, leaving 6 bases between the germline ends. The CDR3 contains 13 residues. Here the CDR3 DNA reads TGTGCCATCAGTGAAGACGGCTACAATGAGCAGTTCTTC. It is translated as CAISEDGYNEQFF.

The chain recombines TRBV12-3 or TRBV12-4 with TRBJ2-1; 11 nucleotides align to TRBD1. The CDR3 is 16 amino acids. V trimming: 6 bases; J trimming: 9 bases; junction bases outside the gene matches: 13. CDR3 in amino acids: CASRTSGTGGWGEQFF. In DNA, the CDR3 is TGTGCCAGCAGGACATCCGGGACAGGGGGGTGGGGTGAGCAGTTCTTC.

The rearrangement uses TRBV20-1 and TRBJ2-1; TRBD2 agrees at 14 bases. The CDR3 length is 15 residues. With 4 bases clipped from V and 6 bases from J, the junction kept 5 bases outside the gene matches. Germline V gene lookup returns CDR1 DFQATT and CDR2 SNEGSKA (reference sequence). CDR3: CSATRTSGRSNEQFF. CDR3 nucleotides: TGCAGTGCTACTCGGACTAGCGGGAGGAGCAATGAGCAGTTCTTC.

There are many counts of this clonotype. This chain connects TRBV6-2 or TRBV6-3 to TRBJ1-5, with 7 bases aligning to TRBD1. The germline V gene encodes CDR1 MNHEY and CDR2 SVGEGT. The CDR3 spans 16 residues. Trimming took 6 bases from V and 0 from J; bases not matched to a gene: 8. Here the CDR3 DNA reads TGTGCCAGCAGGACCGGGACAGATCTTAGCAATCAGCCCCAGCATTTT. It encodes CASRTGTDLSNQPQHF.

This chain connects TRBV7-2 to TRBJ2-2; perhaps TRBD1 as D (5 bases). The CDR3 runs 15 residues. The V gene lost 3 bases and the J gene lost 6 bases, with 14 bases spanning the gap. The V gene's germline CDR1 is SGHTA and CDR2 FQGNSA. CDR3 DNA sequence: TGTGCCAGCAGCTTTCGCAGGGATAATCCCGGGGAGCTGTTTTTT. Translated: CASSFRRDNPGELFF.

The chain couples TRBV30 to TRBJ2-4; the D gene is possibly TRBD1 (5 bases). Germline V gene sequence: CDR1 GTSNPN, CDR2 SVGIG (reference sequence). This CDR3 has 15 amino acids. V lost 3 bases and J lost 0, with 12 bases in between. DNA of the CDR3: TGTGCCTGGAGCCCCCCAGGGATAGCCAAAAACATTCAGTACTTC. This translates into CAWSPPGIAKNIQYF. Together with reference TRBV30 and TRBJ2-4, the CDR3 gives the full variable domain: SQTIHQWPATLVQPVGSPLSLECTVEGTSNPNLYWYRQAAGRGLQLLFYSVGIGQISSEVPQNLSASRPQDRQFILSSKKLLLSDSGFYLCAWSPPGIAKNIQYFGAGTRLSVL.

This clonotype has at least ten counts. V gene TRBV6-5 combines with J gene TRBJ1-4; D ambiguous. Trimming took off 5 bases at V and 0 bases at J, with 10 bases between the two ends. The germline CDR1 and CDR2 sequences are MNHEY and SVGAGI. The CDR3 runs to 15 residues. CDR3 sequence (DNA): TGTGCCAGCAGTCACGGACGAGCAACTAATGAAAAACTGTTTTTT. Translating it yields CASSHGRATNEKLFF.

This clonotype has only a few counts. The CDR3 region has the DNA TGCAGTGCTAGCGGGCTACAAAACACCGGGGAGCTGTTTTTT. Residues: CSASGLQNTGELFF. The V call is TRBV20-1, the J call TRBJ2-2; no reliable D call. Germline CDR1 DFQATT, CDR2 SNEGSKA (reference sequence). The CDR3 is made up of 14 amino acids. V dropped 3 bases and J dropped 2 bases, with 10 bases sitting between them.

This clonotype was seen a few times. The rearrangement joins TRBV7-6 to TRBJ2-7; 12 nucleotides match TRBD2. Germline CDR1 is SGHVS and CDR2 is FNYEAQ. The CDR3 consists of 14 residues. The trim removed 3 bases at V and 4 bases at J, leaving 1 base unmatched. The CDR3, as DNA: TGTGCCAGCAGCTTGACTAGCGGGAGATACGAGCAGTACTTC. Translating gives CASSLTSGRYEQYF.

This clonotype appeared many times. This chain connects TRBV6-6 to TRBJ2-1, with D unclear. The CDR3 contains 11 residues. Germline CDR1 and CDR2: MNHNY and SVGAGI (reference sequence). The V and J ends lost 8 bases and 9 bases respectively, with 11 bases between them. The CDR3 DNA is TGTGCCAGCGGGGATTATACTGAGCAGTTCTTC. This gives the protein CASGDYTEQFF.

This chain uses TRBV20-1 with TRBJ1-1; D possibly corresponds to TRBD1 (5 bases). The CDR3 runs to 15 residues. Germline-derived CDR1 and CDR2 are DFQATT and SNEGSKA (reference sequence). V lost 4 bases to trimming and J lost 1 base, with 16 bases between them. The CDR3 spells CSAKSRGPKNTEAFF. The CDR3, as DNA: TGCAGTGCTAAGTCACGGGGACCGAAGAACACTGAAGCTTTCTTT.

In its sample, this clonotype was seen a few times. The rearrangement links TRBV12-3 or TRBV12-4 to TRBJ2-3; 11 positions match TRBD1. The ends lost 8 bases at V and 4 bases at J; junction bases unmatched: 14. This CDR3 region has 17 residues. The CDR3, as DNA: TGTGCCAGCCGCTCCATGCAGGGGACAGGGGGGTCAGATACGCAGTATTTT. Residues: CASRSMQGTGGSDTQYF.

This rearrangement joins TRBV15 to TRBJ2-7; no clear D. Germline V gives CDR1 LNHNV, CDR2 YYDKDF (reference sequence). Trimming cost V 0 bases and J 2 bases, with 5 bases left between them. The CDR3 runs to 13 residues. The CDR3 nucleotides read TGTGCCACCAGCAGAGATCGGACCTACGAGCAGTACTTC. Its protein is CATSRDRTYEQYF.

In this sample, this clonotype turned up a few times. The chain links TRBV5-6 to TRBJ2-5; 7 positions match TRBD2. There are 15 residues in the CDR3. Germline V gene sequence: CDR1 SGHDT, CDR2 YYEEEE. J was trimmed by 7 bases and V by 1 base; bases with no gene match: 10. The CDR3 nucleotides are TGTGCCAGCAGCTTGTGGACTAGAAGAAGTGTGACCCAGTACTTC. Its translation: CASSLWTRRSVTQYF.

Worth noting for this clonotype: Possible read error: a much larger clone is one base away. The V gene is TRBV5-5, the J gene TRBJ1-6, with no clear D. The CDR3 contains 16 residues. Per the germline V gene, CDR1 is SGHKS and CDR2 is YYEKEE (reference sequence). CDR3 sequence reads: CASSDTRSSYNSPFHF. The CDR3, as DNA: TGTGCCAGCAGCGACACCAGGAGCTCCTATAATTCACCCTTCCACTTT.

The rearrangement uses TRBV28 and TRBJ2-5; a possible D gene is TRBD1 (6 bases). The CDR3 runs 16 residues. Germline CDR1 reads MDHEN; CDR2 reads SYDVKM. Trimming removed 2 bases from V and 3 bases from J, with 16 bases in between. CDR3 DNA sequence: TGTGCCAGCAGTTTAAACCAGGGAAAGGGGGAAGAGACCCAGTACTTC. Residues: CASSLNQGKGEETQYF.

This chain connects TRBV18 to TRBJ2-4; D gene uncertain. V lost 3 bases to trimming and J lost 0 bases, with 6 bases between them. This CDR3 is 14 amino acids long. The germline gives CDR1 KGHSH, CDR2 LQKENI. The CDR3 DNA sequence: TGTGCCAGCTCACCTGAGATAGCCAAAAACATTCAGTACTTC. This sequence encodes CASSPEIAKNIQYF.

This clonotype was seen only a few times. The chain employs TRBV7-8 and TRBJ2-1; 9 positions agree with TRBD2. V lost 5 bases, J lost 9 bases, and 5 bases stayed unmatched. From germline, CDR1 is SGHVS and CDR2 FQNEAQ. CDR3 length: 13 amino acids. The CDR3 here is CASSPAGGFEQFF. The DNA of the CDR3 is TGTGCCAGCAGCCCAGCGGGGGGTTTTGAGCAGTTCTTC.